These 25 T cell receptor beta chains originate from one sample sequenced in a study of Graves' ophthalmopathy and Graves' hyperthyroidism. TCR beta CDR3 regions were amplified from RNA transcripts. In the first round, RT-PCR was carried out with HTBI primers, and a multiplex PCR formed the second round. In TCRdb, the multiplex PCR reads were re-called with MiXCR into one record per CDR3 protein. Among about 400,000 distinct CDR3 sequences listed, about a sixth were seen once. The specimen was peripheral blood. The receptors originated from a young woman with Graves' ophthalmopathy.

The sample holds many counts of this clonotype. The rearrangement uses TRBV4-3 and TRBJ2-2, with a weak D call TRBD2 (5 bases). This CDR3 spans 15 amino acids. Between the trimmed V and J ends, which lost 0 bases and 8 bases, there was a span of 13 bases. Germline CDR1 is LGHNA and CDR2 is YSLEER. The CDR3 nucleotides are TGCGCCAGCAGCCAAGATCCCCTAGCACCGGGGGAGCTGTTTTTT. Translated, it gives CASSQDPLAPGELFF.

This clonotype was observed many times. CDR3 amino acids: CASSFMNTEAFF. CDR3 in DNA: TGTGCCAGCAGCTTTATGAACACTGAAGCTTTCTTT. The gene calls are TRBV7-2 and TRBJ1-1; the D is unclear. Germline loops: CDR1 SGHTA, CDR2 FQGNSA. The ends were cut back, 3 bases at V and 0 bases at J, with 2 bases in the middle. The CDR3 length is 12 residues.

This clonotype was recorded at least ten times. This rearrangement joins TRBV7-8 to TRBJ2-7; tentatively, D is TRBD1 or TRBD2 (5 bases each). This CDR3 comprises 13 residues. The V gene's germline CDR1 is SGHVS and CDR2 FQNEAQ. V shed 1 base and J shed 6 bases, with 10 bases lying between them. The CDR3, as DNA: TGTGCCAGCAGCTTAGATGGGGGTCGCGAGCAGTACTTC. Residues: CASSLDGGREQYF.

The rearrangement uses TRBV6-2 or TRBV6-3 and TRBJ2-5; tentative D call: TRBD1 (5 bases). CDR1 is MNHEY, CDR2 SVGEGT, per germline. Trimming shortened V by 7 bases and J by 5 bases, and 17 bases separated the two germline ends. The CDR3 is 14 amino acids. The CDR3 here is CASIILQGLETQYF. The CDR3 coding sequence is TGTGCCAGCATCATACTCCAGGGTTTGGAGACCCAGTACTTC.

The V and J genes are TRBV11-2 and TRBJ1-4; possibly TRBD1 for D (5 bases). Trimming stripped 5 bases from V and 4 bases from J, with 14 bases between. CDR3 length: 15 residues. Germline CDR1 SGHAT, CDR2 FQNNGV. The CDR3, as DNA: TGTGCCAGCAGCAGAACCGGGACTGTTAATGAAAAACTGTTTTTT. Its translation is CASSRTGTVNEKLFF.

This clonotype was observed at least ten times. J is TRBJ2-2 and V is TRBV19, with D perhaps assigned TRBD1 or TRBD2 (5 bases each). The ends were cut back, 3 bases at V and 3 bases at J, with 8 bases in the middle. The length of the CDR3 is 14 residues. CDR1 and CDR2 (germline): LNHDA, SQIVND (reference sequence). CDR3 in amino acids: CASSIQGHTGELFF. CDR3 coding DNA: TGTGCCAGTAGTATCCAGGGACACACCGGGGAGCTGTTTTTT.

The table lists this clonotype with many counts. The chain has TRBV6-1 and TRBJ1-2; 7 bases map to TRBD1. The CDR3 is 13 amino acids. J was trimmed by 5 bases and V by 8 bases; bases with no gene match: 8. The germline gives CDR1 MNHNS, CDR2 SASEGT. CDR3 sequence (DNA): TGTGCCAGCGCAGACAGGGAGGTTTATGGCTACACCTTC. It encodes CASADREVYGYTF.

There are many counts of this clonotype. The gene calls are TRBV6-5 and TRBJ2-7; perhaps D is TRBD1 or TRBD2 (5 bases each). The germline CDR1 and CDR2 sequences are MNHEY and SVGAGI. V was clipped by 11 bases and J by 5 bases, with 16 bases between them. The CDR3 length is 12 residues. DNA for the CDR3: TGTGCCGCTAACCTCGGGGCCCACGAGCAGTACTTC. Its translation: CAANLGAHEQYF.

In this sample, this clonotype turned up many times. The chain couples TRBV6-4 to TRBJ2-1; 9 bases fit TRBD2. This CDR3 has 16 residues. The germline gives CDR1 MRHNA, CDR2 SNTAGT. Trimming removed 0 bases from V and 3 bases from J; junction bases left unmatched: 3. The CDR3 sequence is CASSDSASGDYNEQFF. The CDR3 DNA reads TGTGCCAGCAGTGACTCGGCTAGCGGGGACTACAATGAGCAGTTCTTC.

Many counts were recorded for this clonotype. The V gene is TRBV3-1, the J gene TRBJ1-2; D not resolved. With 0 bases removed from V and 4 bases from J, the gap between germline ends came to 6 bases. CDR1 and CDR2 from the germline V gene are LGHDT and YNNKEL (reference sequence). This CDR3 has 13 amino acids. CDR3 protein: CASSQDDGYGYTF. As DNA, the CDR3 is TGTGCCAGCAGCCAAGATGACGGCTATGGCTACACCTTC.

This clonotype occurred many times. This chain joins TRBV7-2 and TRBJ2-7; D may match TRBD1 or TRBD2 (5 bases each). Germline CDR1 is SGHTA and CDR2 is FQGNSA. This CDR3 contains 14 residues. Trimming removed 5 bases at V and 2 bases at J, with 13 bases between. The CDR3 coding sequence is TGTGCCAGCAGCGCCTCGACAGCGGCCTACGAGCAGTACTTC. Its translation: CASSASTAAYEQYF.

In its sample, this clonotype was seen many times. This rearrangement joins TRBV7-3 to TRBJ1-1, with D hard to call. This CDR3 spans 15 amino acids. The V gene's germline CDR1 is SGHTA and CDR2 FQGTGA. V lost 1 base, J lost 2 bases, and 11 bases lay in between. The CDR3 protein is CASSLNARLNTEAFF. CDR3 coding DNA: TGTGCCAGCAGCTTAAATGCCAGACTTAACACTGAAGCTTTCTTT.

This clonotype has at least ten counts. The chain links TRBV19 to TRBJ2-6; perhaps D is TRBD1 or TRBD2 (5 bases each). The CDR3 spans 15 residues. With 4 bases removed from V and 0 bases from J, the gap between germline ends came to 7 bases. The V gene's germline CDR1 is LNHDA and CDR2 SQIVND (reference sequence). The CDR3 here is CASSTGSSGANVLTF. The CDR3 region has the DNA TGTGCCAGTAGTACAGGGAGCTCTGGGGCCAACGTCCTGACTTTC.

This sequence joins TRBV28 and TRBJ1-1, with D hard to call. The germline gives CDR1 MDHEN, CDR2 SYDVKM. The CDR3 is 12 amino acids. V was shortened by 2 bases and J by 11 bases, with 12 bases between the two germline ends. The chain's CDR3 is CASSLSGMSAFF. For the CDR3, the DNA is TGTGCCAGCAGTTTAAGCGGGATGTCGGCTTTCTTT.

This clonotype came up many times. The chain recombines TRBV30 with TRBJ1-5; D not certain. The length of the CDR3 is 12 residues. Germline CDR1 reads GTSNPN; CDR2 reads SVGIG (reference sequence). Trimming removed 2 bases from V and 10 bases from J, with 12 bases in between. CDR3 loop: CAWSSGDRPQHF. The CDR3 bases are TGTGCCTGGAGTAGCGGCGACCGTCCCCAGCATTTT.

At least ten counts were recorded for this clonotype. The chain links TRBV20-1 to TRBJ1-1; weak D call: TRBD1 (6 bases). This CDR3 is 12 amino acids long. V was cut by 5 bases and J by 6 bases, with 13 bases left in between. CDR1 DFQATT and CDR2 SNEGSKA come from the germline V gene (reference sequence). CDR3 protein: CSARRGLAEAFF. The CDR3 DNA sequence: TGCAGTGCTCGCAGGGGCTTGGCTGAAGCTTTCTTT.

V usage is TRBV20-1 and J usage is TRBJ1-1; no clear D gene. This CDR3 is 14 amino acids long. The germline CDR1 and CDR2 sequences are DFQATT and SNEGSKA (reference sequence). V lost 2 bases and J 0 bases, leaving 10 bases between the germline ends. For the CDR3, the DNA is TGCAGTGCTAGATCTCTCCGGCTGAACACTGAAGCTTTCTTT. Translated: CSARSLRLNTEAFF.

This chain links TRBV11-2 with TRBJ2-7; the D call may be TRBD1 or TRBD2 (5 bases each). The CDR3 spans 13 residues. Germline V gene data show CDR1 as SGHAT and CDR2 as FQNNGV. Trimming shortened V by 5 bases and J by 6 bases, and 14 bases separated the two germline ends. DNA of the CDR3: TGTGCCAGCAGCCCCGGGGCTTACGCCGAGCAGTACTTC. Residues: CASSPGAYAEQYF.

This clonotype was recorded at least ten times. The genes are TRBV7-2 and TRBJ1-2; D is unresolved. The CDR3 has 15 residues. CDR1 and CDR2 (germline): SGHTA, FQGNSA. The germline V and J ends were trimmed by 1 base and 4 bases, with 13 bases remaining between them. The CDR3, as DNA: TGTGCCAGCAGCTTAGAACCAGGATCCCCCTATGGCTACACCTTC. It yields the protein CASSLEPGSPYGYTF.

This clonotype was picked up many times. The chain carries TRBV20-1 and TRBJ2-7; D call uncertain. Germline V gives CDR1 DFQATT, CDR2 SNEGSKA (reference sequence). This CDR3 is 13 amino acids long. V was cut by 3 bases and J by 0 bases, with 9 bases left in between. The CDR3 DNA follows: TGCAGTGCTAGCCCGGCTGTCTCCTACGAGCAGTACTTC. Translating gives CSASPAVSYEQYF.

The V and J genes are TRBV7-6 and TRBJ2-7; no definite D call. Germline values: CDR1 SGHVS, CDR2 FNYEAQ. V lost 2 bases to trimming and J lost 6 bases, with 17 bases between them. The CDR3 extends over 15 amino acids. The CDR3, as DNA: TGTGCCAGCAGCTTAAACCCGGACGGATCTACCGAGCAGTACTTC. As protein: CASSLNPDGSTEQYF.

The genes are TRBV6-2 or TRBV6-3 and TRBJ1-2, with D unclear. Trimming removed 2 bases from V and 0 bases from J, with 7 bases in between. The CDR3 is made up of 14 amino acids. CDR1 MNHEY and CDR2 SVGEGT come from the germline V gene. CDR3 sequence reads: CASSYAWTNYGYTF. CDR3 nucleotide sequence: TGTGCCAGCAGTTACGCCTGGACTAACTATGGCTACACCTTC.

The chain recombines TRBV20-1 with TRBJ1-2; 7 bases fit TRBD1. Germline V CDR1 and CDR2: DFQATT, SNEGSKA (reference sequence). This CDR3 region has 13 residues. The J segment lost 7 bases and the V segment lost 5 bases, leaving 10 bases of the junction unmatched. The CDR3 is CSAGPGTDSGYTF. Written as DNA, the CDR3 is TGCAGTGCTGGTCCCGGGACAGACTCTGGCTACACCTTC.

This clonotype is deemed medium-sized (0.01 to 0.1%). This sequence joins TRBV6-5 and TRBJ1-2; no clear D gene. V lost 6 bases and J 3 bases, leaving 5 bases between the germline ends. The CDR3 covers 11 residues. The germline gives CDR1 MNHEY, CDR2 SVGAGI. The CDR3 DNA is TGTGCCAGCAGGCGGGACTATGGCTACACCTTC. This translates into CASRRDYGYTF.

This clonotype has at least ten counts. This chain joins TRBV6-2 or TRBV6-3 and TRBJ2-7, with D possibly called TRBD1 or TRBD2 (5 bases each). This CDR3 region has 14 residues. Trimming took off 6 bases at V and 3 bases at J, with 15 bases between the two ends. Germline-derived CDR1 and CDR2 are MNHEY and SVGEGT. CDR3 in amino acids: CASSKTGTLYEQYF. The CDR3 bases are TGTGCCAGCAGCAAAACCGGGACCCTCTACGAGCAGTACTTC.